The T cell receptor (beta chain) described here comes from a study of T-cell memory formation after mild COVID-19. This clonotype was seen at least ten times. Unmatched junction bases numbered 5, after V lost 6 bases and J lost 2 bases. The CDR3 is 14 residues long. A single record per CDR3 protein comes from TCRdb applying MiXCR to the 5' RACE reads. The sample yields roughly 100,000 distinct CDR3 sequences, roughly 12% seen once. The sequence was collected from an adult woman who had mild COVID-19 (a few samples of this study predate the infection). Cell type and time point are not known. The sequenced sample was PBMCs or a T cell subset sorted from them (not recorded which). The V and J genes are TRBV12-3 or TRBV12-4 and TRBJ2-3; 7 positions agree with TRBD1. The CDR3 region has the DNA TGTGCCAGCAGGAGGACAGGCTACACAGATACGCAGTATTTT. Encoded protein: CASRRTGYTDTQYF.